This T cell receptor beta chain was sequenced in a study of response to subunit inactivated influenza vaccine. Study-wide results and caveats: Researchers suggested that each seasonal influenza vaccination recruits few new T cells.

Using its own MiXCR run on the RT-PCR reads, TCRdb lists one record per CDR3 protein. This table has approximately 500,000 distinct CDR3 sequences, 10% to 15% appearing once. This clonotype was recorded many times. The antigen is not known. V was pared by 6 bases and J by 5 bases, with 17 bases between. CDR3 size: 14 residues. Germline V gene data show CDR1 as SQVTM and CDR2 as ANQGSEA. This clonotype was sampled from a man in his fifties or sixties who received an inactivated influenza vaccine. The sequences come from PBMCs from blood, collected roughly 45 days after vaccination. The chain combines TRBV29-1 with TRBJ2-1; D possibly matches TRBD1 or TRBD2 (5 bases each). CDR3 bases: TGCAGCGTGTCGGGACGCATACTTGACAATGAGCAGTTCTTC. Translating gives CSVSGRILDNEQFF.